This entry lists 24 T cell receptor beta chains sequenced from one sample in a study of T cells after yellow fever vaccination. TCRdb redid the calling of the 5' RACE reads with MiXCR, one entry per CDR3 protein. The sample carries about 160,000 distinct CDR3 sequences, more than 5.5% recorded once. Specimen: CD4+ T cells sorted from PBMCs, collected 4 to 5 days after the first yellow fever vaccination. Receptor source: a man aged 18 to 30 who received the YFV17D yellow fever vaccine.

This clonotype was found many times. The chain joins TRBV4-3 to TRBJ1-5; unclear D gene. Trimming removed 0 bases at V and 7 bases at J, with 13 bases between. The CDR3 contains 15 residues. In germline, CDR1 is LGHNA, CDR2 YSLEER. In nucleotides, the CDR3 is TGCGCCAGCAGCCAAGATGGAAGCTCGTGGCAGCCCCAGCATTTT. Protein sequence: CASSQDGSSWQPQHF.

This clonotype was detected ten times or more. The chain recombines TRBV20-1 with TRBJ2-7, with 9 bases identical to TRBD2. The V and J ends lost 3 bases and 6 bases, in that order; junction bases with no gene match: 9. The germline V gene encodes CDR1 DFQATT and CDR2 SNEGSKA (reference sequence). The CDR3 loop spans 14 amino acids. This CDR3 is CSASDQRGASEQYF. CDR3 coding DNA: TGCAGTGCTAGCGACCAGCGGGGGGCATCCGAGCAGTACTTC.

This clonotype was seen at least ten times. The chain combines TRBV3-1 with TRBJ2-5; 7 bases are shared with TRBD2. Per the germline V gene, CDR1 is LGHDT and CDR2 is YNNKEL (reference sequence). V shed 5 bases and J 0 bases; nucleotides not matched to a gene: 9. There are 16 residues in the CDR3. The CDR3 region has the DNA TGTGCCAGCAGCTCCCGACTAGCCGACTACCAAGAGACCCAGTACTTC. This codes for CASSSRLADYQETQYF.

This clonotype has ten or more counts. The V gene is TRBV6-2 or TRBV6-3, the J gene TRBJ1-1; D uncertain. V was trimmed by 0 bases and J by 1 base, leaving 12 bases between them. Germline lookup yields CDR1 MNHEY and CDR2 SVGEGT. The CDR3 runs to 16 residues. Here the CDR3 DNA reads TGTGCCAGCAGTTACTCAGACATCTCCTGGAACACTGAAGCTTTCTTT. Amino acids: CASSYSDISWNTEAFF.

In nucleotides, the CDR3 is TGCGCCAGCAGCCAAGTCGACAGGACGGAGGTGGGTGGCTACACCTTC. Its translation: CASSQVDRTEVGGYTF. The chain links TRBV4-3 to TRBJ1-2, with D possibly TRBD1 on 6 matching bases. The CDR3 is 16 residues long. The V gene's germline CDR1 is LGHNA and CDR2 YSLEER. The germline V and J ends were trimmed by 1 base and 7 bases, with 19 bases remaining between them.

This clonotype was seen repeatedly, ten times or more. The rearrangement uses TRBV5-1 and TRBJ2-4; weak D call: TRBD1 (6 bases). Between the trimmed V and J ends, which lost 2 bases and 5 bases, there was a span of 17 bases. Germline CDR1 and CDR2: SGHRS and YFSETQ. CDR3 length: 16 residues. The chain's CDR3 is CASSFGAGTSENIQYF. In DNA form, the CDR3 reads TGCGCCAGCAGCTTTGGGGCCGGGACAAGTGAAAACATTCAGTACTTC.

The sample holds a few counts of this clonotype. This rearrangement joins TRBV10-1 to TRBJ2-3; D assignment may be TRBD1 or TRBD2 (5 bases each). The germline V and J ends were trimmed by 3 bases and 3 bases, with 16 bases remaining between them. This CDR3 is 16 amino acids long. Germline CDR1 is WNHNN and CDR2 is SYGVQD (reference sequence). CDR3 amino acids: CASSDLGGFATDTQYF. The CDR3 DNA follows: TGCGCCAGCAGTGATCTTGGGGGTTTTGCGACAGATACGCAGTATTTT.

This CDR3 is CASRRDGANYGYTF. DNA of the CDR3: TGTGCCAGCAGGAGGGACGGTGCTAACTATGGCTACACCTTC. The chain joins TRBV6-1 to TRBJ1-2; maybe TRBD1 (5 bases). Trimming cost V 6 bases and J 0 bases, with 11 bases left between them. Germline-derived CDR1 and CDR2 are MNHNS and SASEGT. The CDR3 runs 14 residues.

The table lists this clonotype with many counts. V and J are TRBV4-2 and TRBJ2-5; 9 bases fit TRBD2. The J segment lost 5 bases and the V segment lost 0 bases, leaving 4 bases of the junction unmatched. This CDR3 region has 15 residues. The germline CDR1 and CDR2 sequences are LGHNA and YNFKEQ. CDR3 amino acids: CASSQDGTSMETQYF. CDR3 bases: TGTGCCAGCAGCCAAGATGGGACTAGCATGGAGACCCAGTACTTC.

This clonotype came up many times. V is TRBV11-2 and J is TRBJ2-1, with 11 bases that match TRBD2. Per germline, CDR1 SGHAT and CDR2 FQNNGV. Trimming removed 3 bases from V and 6 bases from J; junction bases left unmatched: 13. The CDR3 extends over 18 amino acids. The chain's CDR3 is CASSFVATGTSGFNEQFF. The CDR3 DNA is TGTGCCAGCAGCTTCGTTGCCACAGGGACTAGCGGTTTCAATGAGCAGTTCTTC.

The table lists this clonotype with many counts. V usage is TRBV5-1 and J usage is TRBJ2-3, with a tentative D call TRBD1 (5 bases). The CDR3 extends over 16 amino acids. Germline V CDR1 and CDR2: SGHRS, YFSETQ. V dropped 0 bases and J dropped 2 bases, with 13 bases sitting between them. In nucleotides, the CDR3 is TGCGCCAGCAGCTTGGGGACACTACCTATCACAGATACGCAGTATTTT. It translates to CASSLGTLPITDTQYF. The entire variable domain, with the rest obtained from reference TRBV5-1 and TRBJ2-3, is as follows: KAGVTQTPRYLIKTRGQQVTLSCSPISGHRSVSWYQQTPGQGLQFLFEYFSETQRNKGNFPGRFSGRQFSNSRSEMNVSTLELGDSALYLCASSLGTLPITDTQYFGPGTRLTVL.

This rearrangement joins TRBV4-1 to TRBJ1-1, with a possible D match to TRBD1 (5 bases). The CDR3 covers 17 residues. Germline V gene sequence: CDR1 MGHRA, CDR2 YSYEKL. V lost 0 bases and J 4 bases, leaving 18 bases between the germline ends. CDR3 protein: CASSQDYGGAGGTEAFF. DNA of the CDR3: TGCGCCAGCAGCCAAGATTACGGAGGGGCCGGGGGCACTGAAGCTTTCTTT.

This clonotype was seen ten or more times. This rearrangement joins TRBV19 to TRBJ2-1; 8 bases agree with TRBD1. V lost 5 bases, J lost 8 bases, and 8 bases stayed unmatched. The CDR3 has 14 residues. In germline, CDR1 is LNHDA, CDR2 SQIVND (reference sequence). The CDR3 sequence: CASSPGGGFYEQFF. The CDR3 DNA reads as TGTGCCAGTAGTCCAGGGGGCGGATTTTATGAGCAGTTCTTC.

Worth noting for this clonotype: The junction departs from the called germline gene at one end, perhaps through a read error. The rearrangement uses TRBV30 and TRBJ2-2; D gene unclear. The CDR3 sequence is 14 residues long. CDR1 GTSNPN and CDR2 SVGIG come from the germline V gene (reference sequence). The CDR3 nucleotides are TGTTCCTGGAGTAGGCAGGATGTCACCGGGGAGCTGTTTTTT. This sequence encodes CSWSRQDVTGELFF.

The sample holds a few counts of this clonotype. This chain joins TRBV6-2 or TRBV6-3 and TRBJ2-5; 7 bases match TRBD2. Germline assignment: CDR1 MNHEY and CDR2 SVGEGT. V shed 6 bases and J 1 base; nucleotides not matched to a gene: 11. CDR3 length: 16 amino acids. The CDR3 coding sequence is TGTGCCAGCAGCCGTCTCGGGCGGGGGACCCAAGAGACCCAGTACTTC. Amino acid sequence: CASSRLGRGTQETQYF.

This clonotype was observed a handful of times. The chain is built from TRBV12-3 or TRBV12-4 and TRBJ2-3, with 8 positions matching TRBD1. Trimming at V came to 6 bases and at J to 4 bases, leaving 6 bases not matched to a gene. The CDR3 totals 14 residues. The CDR3, as DNA: TGTGCCAGCAGGGACAGGGTGAGGTCAGATACGCAGTATTTT. It yields the protein CASRDRVRSDTQYF.

The sample holds many counts of this clonotype. The chain links TRBV20-1 to TRBJ1-5; D unresolved. This CDR3 has 13 amino acids. Trimming shortened V by 1 base and J by 0 bases, and 4 bases separated the two germline ends. The V gene's germline CDR1 is DFQATT and CDR2 SNEGSKA (reference sequence). In nucleotides, the CDR3 is TGCAGTGCTAGAGGACATAGCAATCAGCCCCAGCATTTT. Protein sequence: CSARGHSNQPQHF.

The gene calls are TRBV3-1 and TRBJ1-1, with a weak D call TRBD1 (5 bases). The CDR3 has 14 amino acids. CDR1 and CDR2 (germline): LGHDT, YNNKEL (reference sequence). V gave up 3 bases and J gave up 5 bases, with 13 bases separating them. The DNA for the CDR3 is TGTGCCAGCAGCCATACGGGGGAGGGGACTGAAGCTTTCTTT. Amino acids: CASSHTGEGTEAFF.

This clonotype was seen many times. The rearrangement uses TRBV6-5 and TRBJ1-5, with TRBD1 matching over 8 bases. V trimming: 2 bases; J trimming: 7 bases; junction bases outside the gene matches: 7. In germline, CDR1 is MNHEY, CDR2 SVGAGI. The CDR3 is 15 residues long. The CDR3 DNA reads TGTGCCAGCAGTTACAGGGGGACAGGTGGGCAGCCCCAGCATTTT. This sequence encodes CASSYRGTGGQPQHF.

This clonotype was detected many times. The gene calls are TRBV7-2 and TRBJ2-3; 7 bases are shared with TRBD1. This CDR3 has 14 amino acids. The V and J ends lost 2 bases and 1 base, in that order; junction bases with no gene match: 0. CDR1 SGHTA and CDR2 FQGNSA come from the germline V gene. CDR3 nucleotides: TGTGCCAGCAGCTTAACAGGGGGCACAGATACGCAGTATTTT. Its translation: CASSLTGGTDTQYF.

This rearrangement joins TRBV20-1 to TRBJ1-6, with 12 positions matching TRBD1. There are 13 residues in the CDR3. The trim removed 5 bases at V and 9 bases at J, leaving 2 bases unmatched. Germline CDR1 and CDR2: DFQATT and SNEGSKA (reference sequence). This CDR3 reads CSAGTGGTSPLHF. Written as DNA, the CDR3 is TGCAGTGCTGGGACAGGGGGCACTTCACCCCTCCACTTT.

This clonotype has at least ten counts. The chain's CDR3 is CASSFIQGTEAFF. CDR3 nucleotide sequence: TGTGCCAGCAGTTTTATTCAGGGAACTGAAGCTTTCTTT. The chain is built from TRBV12-3 or TRBV12-4 and TRBJ1-1, with D tentatively TRBD1 (5 bases). CDR3 length: 13 residues. V was cut by 3 bases and J by 5 bases, with 10 bases left in between.

In its sample, this clonotype was seen a few times. The chain joins TRBV12-3 or TRBV12-4 to TRBJ1-5; 7 bases line up with TRBD1. This CDR3 has 14 residues. With 8 bases clipped from V and 7 bases from J, the junction kept 11 bases outside the gene matches. The CDR3 loop reads CASGENRGGQPQHF. The CDR3 bases are TGTGCCAGCGGAGAAAACAGGGGTGGACAGCCCCAGCATTTT.

This clonotype appeared many times. The V call is TRBV19, the J call TRBJ2-7; D is uncertain. The germline gives CDR1 LNHDA, CDR2 SQIVND (reference sequence). Trimming took off 10 bases at V and 6 bases at J, with 16 bases between the two ends. This CDR3 spans 12 amino acids. This CDR3 is CATSQALGEQYF. DNA of the CDR3: TGTGCCACCAGCCAGGCACTCGGCGAGCAGTACTTC. The whole variable domain, filled in from reference TRBV19 and TRBJ2-7, reads DGGITQSPKYLFRKEGQNVTLSCEQNLNHDAMYWYRQDPGQGLRLIYYSQIVNDFQKGDIAEGYSVSREKKESFPLTVTSAQKNPTAFYLCATSQALGEQYFGPGTRLTVT.